The rows below give T cell receptor beta chains drawn from one sample of a study of T cell responses to AZD1222 COVID-19 vaccine. Sequencing used immunoSEQ multiplex PCR; TCRdb keeps in-frame clones, though not all of them. The sample has about 100,000 clones; roughly 91% are singletons. Sequencing used peripheral blood, obtained on day 0 of AZD1222 vaccination. The receptors derive from an adult in good health. CDR3s include the opening cysteine and the closing phenylalanine or tryptophan. Each record gives: J gene, clone size, V gene, D gene, CDR3 protein, CDR3 DNA. The D gene is left open where the match is weak. Rows may omit the clone size; those that give it use once, few, many or a size class.

TRBJ1-5	.	TRBV12-3/TRBV12-4	.	CASSLDGTAAQHF	TGTGCCAGCAGTTTAGACGGGACCGCCGCCCAGCATTTT
TRBJ2-3	once	TRBV18	.	CASSRLADTDTQYF	TGTGCCAGCTCACGCCTAGCAGACACAGATACGCAGTATTTT
TRBJ1-3	few	TRBV7-8	.	CASSPQGSGNTIYF	TGTGCCAGCAGCCCACAGGGCTCTGGAAACACCATATATTTT
TRBJ2-7	.	TRBV6-1	.	CASSEAVGLGDYEQYF	TGTGCCAGCAGTGAAGCGGTGGGACTGGGGGACTACGAGCAGTACTTC
TRBJ2-7	.	TRBV19	.	CASSISVSGEQYF	TGTGCCAGTAGTATATCAGTCTCGGGGGAGCAGTACTTC
TRBJ1-5	.	TRBV21-1	.	CASSPGSYGNQPQHF	TGTGCCAGCAGCCCTGGGTCATACGGCAATCAGCCCCAGCATTTT
TRBJ2-1	.	TRBV29-1	.	CSVEDVAYNEQFF	TGCAGCGTTGAGGATGTGGCCTACAATGAGCAGTTCTTC
TRBJ1-3	.	TRBV28	.	CASSPGGNTIYF	TGTGCCAGCAGTCCCGGGGGAAACACCATATATTTT
TRBJ2-7	.	TRBV19	.	CASSIGTAYEQYF	TGTGCCAGTAGTATAGGGACAGCCTACGAGCAGTACTTC
TRBJ2-7	few	TRBV2	.	CASSTDPAYYEQYF	TGTGCCAGCAGTACGGACCCTGCGTACTACGAGCAGTACTTC
TRBJ2-1	.	TRBV19	TRBD1	CASTPGTGFNEQFF	TGTGCCAGTACTCCCGGGACAGGGTTCAATGAGCAGTTCTTC
TRBJ1-3	.	TRBV5-1	.	CASRGTMNGNTIYF	TGCGCCAGCAGAGGGACAATGAACGGAAACACCATATATTTT
TRBJ2-1	.	TRBV19	.	CAIGRDRGHEQFF	TGTGCCATAGGCCGGGACCGGGGCCATGAGCAGTTCTTC
TRBJ1-1	.	TRBV6-5	.	CASSYSVRPMNTEAFF	TGTGCCAGCAGTTACTCGGTTCGTCCCATGAACACTGAAGCTTTCTTT
TRBJ2-1	.	TRBV29-1	.	CSVETDSSYNEQFF	TGCAGCGTTGAAACAGATTCTTCCTACAATGAGCAGTTCTTC
TRBJ2-7	few	TRBV12-3/TRBV12-4	.	CASSLLVGYEQYF	TGTGCCAGCAGTTTACTGGTCGGCTACGAGCAGTACTTC